These T cell receptor beta chains were read from a single sample in a study of STAT5B mutations in CD4+ large granular lymphocyte leukemia. This table comes from immunoSEQ multiplex PCR, and its TCRdb copy is limited to in-frame clones, with some not included. The sample has fewer than 35,000 clones, about 78% seen once; the top ten hold over 2.5%. The sequencing input was CD4+ T cells from blood buffy coats. These receptor sequences come from a human donor in good health. CDR3s include the opening cysteine and the closing phenylalanine or tryptophan. D genes are given only for firm matches. Expanded clones are given a class, and other clones once, few, many or no size at all.

.	TRBV12-2	TRBJ1-2	few	CASRLVPPRGQGYGYTF	TGTGCAAGTCGCTTAGTCCCTCCCCGGGGGCAGGGCTATGGCTACACCTTC
TRBD1	TRBV30	TRBJ2-6	.	CAWKRDRVAAGANVLTF	TGTGCCTGGAAAAGGGACAGGGTGGCGGCTGGGGCCAACGTCCTGACTTTC
TRBD1	TRBV29-1	TRBJ2-1	.	CSVAAGGSYNEQFF	TGCAGCGTTGCCGCAGGGGGCTCCTACAATGAGCAGTTCTTC
TRBD1	TRBV4-3	TRBJ2-1	.	CASSRDGQVGEQFF	TGCGCCAGCAGCCGTGACGGACAGGTCGGTGAGCAGTTCTTC
TRBD1	TRBV25-1	TRBJ1-2	.	CASSGGQGNYGYTF	TGTGCCAGCAGTGGGGGACAGGGGAACTATGGCTACACCTTC
TRBD1	TRBV30	TRBJ2-7	.	CAWDRDAYEQYF	TGTGCCTGGGACAGGGACGCCTACGAGCAGTACTTC
.	TRBV6-1	TRBJ2-1	.	CASSEGLRGDEQFF	TGTGCCAGCAGTGAGGGACTTCGAGGCGATGAGCAGTTCTTC
.	TRBV6-5	TRBJ2-7	.	CASTQWGEQYF	TGTGCCAGCACCCAGTGGGGCGAGCAGTACTTC
.	TRBV6-5	TRBJ1-5	.	CASSFGREGPQHF	TGTGCCAGCAGCTTCGGCAGGGAAGGGCCCCAGCATTTT
.	TRBV4-1	TRBJ1-6	.	CASSRDRRGNSPLHF	TGCGCCAGCAGCCGGGACCGGAGGGGAAATTCACCCCTCCACTTT
TRBD1	TRBV19	TRBJ1-2	few	CASHDRGNYGYTF	TGTGCCAGTCATGACAGGGGGAACTATGGCTACACCTTC
TRBD1	TRBV18	TRBJ1-5	.	CASSPGQGGPQHF	TGTGCCAGCTCACCGGGACAGGGTGGTCCCCAGCATTTT
.	TRBV11-3	TRBJ2-3	.	CASSQSGSTDTQYF	TGTGCCAGCAGTCAAAGCGGGAGCACAGATACGCAGTATTTT
.	TRBV28	TRBJ1-5	few	CASILQGDQPQHF	TGTGCCAGCATCTTACAGGGAGATCAGCCCCAGCATTTT
.	TRBV7-8	TRBJ1-3	.	CASSPGPNGNTIYF	TGTGCCAGCAGCCCCGGACCTAATGGGAACACCATATATTTT
TRBD2	TRBV6-6	TRBJ2-2	once	CASRHLAGLNTGELFF	TGTGCCAGCAGACACCTAGCGGGGTTGAACACCGGGGAGCTGTTTTTT
TRBD1	TRBV19	TRBJ2-1	.	CASSTGQKLNEQFF	TGTGCCAGTAGTACGGGACAGAAACTCAATGAGCAGTTCTTC
TRBD1	TRBV6-4	TRBJ1-5	.	CASSDLEFRQGLGFNSNQPQHF	TGTGCCAGCAGTGACTTAGAATTCCGACAGGGGTTGGGTTTTAATAGCAATCAGCCCCAGCATTTT
.	TRBV11-2	TRBJ1-1	.	CASSLYSTDREAFF	TGTGCCAGCAGCTTGTACTCTACGGACCGTGAAGCTTTCTTT
TRBD1	TRBV5-1	TRBJ1-4	.	CASSHDRGRTNEKLFF	TGCGCCAGCAGCCATGACAGGGGGCGGACTAATGAAAAACTGTTTTTT
.	TRBV2	TRBJ1-2	few	CASSPTDVGMGGYTF	TGTGCCAGCAGTCCAACGGACGTCGGAATGGGTGGCTACACCTTC
TRBD2	TRBV11-1	TRBJ2-1	.	CASSPSGTQFF	TGTGCCAGCAGCCCCAGCGGGACGCAGTTCTTC
.	TRBV6-4	TRBJ2-7	.	CASSDSINSPEGRSYEQYF	TGTGCCAGCAGTGACTCGATCAATTCTCCGGAGGGCCGCTCCTACGAGCAGTACTTC
.	TRBV2	TRBJ2-5	.	CASNIRRGGQETQYF	TGTGCCAGCAACATAAGGAGGGGGGGCCAAGAGACCCAGTACTTC